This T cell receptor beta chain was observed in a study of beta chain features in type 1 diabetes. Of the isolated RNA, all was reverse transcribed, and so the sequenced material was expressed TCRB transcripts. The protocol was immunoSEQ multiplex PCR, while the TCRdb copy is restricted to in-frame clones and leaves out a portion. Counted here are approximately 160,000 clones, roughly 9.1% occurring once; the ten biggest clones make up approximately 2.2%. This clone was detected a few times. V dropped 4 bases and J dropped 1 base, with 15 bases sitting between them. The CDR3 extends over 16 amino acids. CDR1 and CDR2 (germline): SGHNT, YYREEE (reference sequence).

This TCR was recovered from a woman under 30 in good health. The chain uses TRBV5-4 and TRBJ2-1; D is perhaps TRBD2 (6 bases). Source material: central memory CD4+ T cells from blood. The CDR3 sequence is CASSTGGGNSYNEQFF. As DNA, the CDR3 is TGTGCCAGCAGCACTGGCGGCGGGAATTCCTACAATGAGCAGTTCTTC.